What follows are 11 T cell receptor beta chains derived from one specimen sequenced in a study of identical twins. TCRdb re-called the 5' RACE reads through MiXCR, storing one row per CDR3 protein. The data contain around 340,000 distinct CDR3 sequences, 9% to 15% of them singletons. This sample was shared with a second study, whose subject was yellow fever vaccine responses in identical twins.

The material sequenced was CD8+ T cells sorted from blood. These receptors were collected from a woman between 18 and 29 years old in good health.

This clonotype has a handful of counts. This chain uses TRBV6-5 with TRBJ2-1; possibly TRBD2 for D (6 bases). V lost 0 bases and J 1 base, leaving 13 bases between the germline ends. The CDR3 sequence is 17 residues long. From germline, CDR1 is MNHEY and CDR2 SVGAGI. CDR3 DNA sequence: TGTGCCAGCAGTTACTCGCCAGCGGAGGGATCCTACAATGAGCAGTTCTTC. Amino acids: CASSYSPAEGSYNEQFF.

This clonotype was detected only a few times. The chain carries TRBV20-1 and TRBJ2-7; 7 bases line up with TRBD2. The CDR3 is made up of 15 amino acids. Unmatched junction bases numbered 13, after V lost 3 bases and J lost 5 bases. In germline, CDR1 is DFQATT, CDR2 SNEGSKA (reference sequence). As DNA, the CDR3 is TGCAGTGCTAGCGCTACGGCTGCGGGAGTAGACGAGCAGTACTTC. Translating it yields CSASATAAGVDEQYF.

This clonotype came up a few times. The CDR3 protein is CASSPPTGLAEAFF. As DNA, the CDR3 is TGTGCCAGCAGCCCCCCCACCGGGCTGGCTGAAGCTTTCTTT. This chain uses TRBV3-1 with TRBJ1-1; no definite D call. With 4 bases removed from V and 6 bases from J, the gap between germline ends came to 15 bases. There are 14 residues in the CDR3. Per germline, CDR1 LGHDT and CDR2 YNNKEL (reference sequence).

The sample holds many counts of this clonotype. V is TRBV3-1 and J is TRBJ2-7; 8 bases fit TRBD1. CDR3 size: 14 residues. Trimming at V came to 4 bases and at J to 8 bases, leaving 10 bases not matched to a gene. Germline V gene sequence: CDR1 LGHDT, CDR2 YNNKEL (reference sequence). Here the CDR3 reads CASSPQHGTGQQYV. The CDR3 bases are TGTGCCAGCAGCCCCCAACACGGGACAGGCCAGCAGTACGTC.

This chain connects TRBV6-1 to TRBJ1-2; D remains unclear. The germline CDR1 and CDR2 sequences are MNHNS and SASEGT. Trimming cost V 0 bases and J 5 bases, with 13 bases left between them. The CDR3 sequence is 15 residues long. DNA of the CDR3: TGTGCCAGCAGTGAAGCTCAGGCCGTGCAGTATGGCTACACCTTC. Its translation: CASSEAQAVQYGYTF.

The chain is built from TRBV12-3 or TRBV12-4 and TRBJ1-3; possibly TRBD1 for D (5 bases). V was clipped by 7 bases and J by 0 bases, with 10 bases between them. CDR3 length equals 14 residues. The CDR3 is CASTLGGSGNTIYF. The CDR3 bases are TGTGCCAGCACCCTGGGGGGCTCTGGAAACACCATATATTTT.

There are many counts of this clonotype. The genes are TRBV3-1 and TRBJ2-2; 7 nucleotides agree with TRBD1. Trimming cost V 2 bases and J 4 bases; bases outside gene matches: 10. This CDR3 contains 17 residues. The germline CDR1 and CDR2 sequences are LGHDT and YNNKEL (reference sequence). CDR3 sequence reads: CASSQPTGEWTTGELFF. DNA of the CDR3: TGTGCCAGCAGCCAACCAACAGGGGAATGGACCACCGGGGAGCTGTTTTTT.

The chain is built from TRBV18 and TRBJ2-3; 12 bases are shared with TRBD2. Unmatched junction bases numbered 5, after V lost 5 bases and J lost 2 bases. The CDR3 has 16 residues. The germline V gene has CDR1 KGHSH and CDR2 LQKENI. The CDR3 region is CASSATSGRYTDTQYF. CDR3 in DNA: TGTGCCAGCTCAGCCACTAGCGGGAGGTACACAGATACGCAGTATTTT.

In its sample, this clonotype was seen many times. The chain has TRBV24-1 and TRBJ2-2; D uncertain. The CDR3 is 15 amino acids. Trimming stripped 7 bases from V and 0 bases from J, with 11 bases between. CDR1 and CDR2 (germline): KGHDR, SFDVKD. DNA of the CDR3: TGTGCCACCAGCCCTTGGAGCGCGAACACCGGGGAGCTGTTTTTT. Its protein product is CATSPWSANTGELFF.

This clonotype was seen more than once but under ten times. The CDR3 spells CASSLWQDISNQPQHF. The CDR3 DNA follows: TGTGCCAGCAGTTTATGGCAAGACATAAGCAATCAGCCCCAGCATTTT. This rearrangement joins TRBV28 to TRBJ1-5; D not certain. The CDR3 is 16 residues long. From germline, CDR1 is MDHEN and CDR2 SYDVKM. V was pared by 0 bases and J by 1 base, with 10 bases between.

Details on this clonotype: At one end, the junction sequence differs from germline, possibly due to a read error. This chain links TRBV7-9 with TRBJ2-7; D may be TRBD1 (5 bases). The germline V gene has CDR1 SEHNR and CDR2 FQNEAQ (reference sequence). CDR3 size: 14 residues. The CDR3 DNA reads TGTGCCAGCAGCCCAACCAGGGTGCCCTACGTGCAGTACTTC. Residues: CASSPTRVPYVQYF. Supplemented by reference TRBV7-9 and TRBJ2-7, the full variable domain reads DTGVSQNPRHKITKRGQNVTFRCDPISEHNRLYWYRQTLGQGPEFLTYFQNEAQLEKSRLLSDRFSAERPKGSFSTLEIQRTEQGDSAMYLCASSPTRVPYVQYFGPGTRLTVT.